The next 2 T cell receptor beta chains were all read from a single sample in a study of blood T cell repertoires in COVID-19 (TCRdb year 2020). Library creation used the immunoSEQ multiplex PCR assay. This is the immuneACCESS table as TCRdb keeps it, with only in-frame sequences that have V and J called. A part of the clones is gone; compared with another copy, unresolved V genes explain less than half, and the rest is unexplained. In all, the sample holds approximately 170,000 clones, and about nine tenths of those were seen once. Of the sample, under 2% falls within the top ten clones. The source material was peripheral blood. These receptor sequences come from a man aged 18-30 years who had recovered from COVID-19.

This chain links TRBV3-1 (or the pseudogene TRBV3-2) with TRBJ2-1; 11 bases map to TRBD2. This CDR3 has 16 residues. Germline CDR1 reads LGHDT; CDR2 reads YNNKEL (reference sequence). J gave up 7 bases and V 3 bases, and 8 bases lay outside the gene matches. CDR3 sequence reads: CASSQTIAGGKNEQFF. CDR3 DNA sequence: TGTGCCAGCAGCCAGACGATAGCGGGAGGGAAGAATGAGCAGTTCTTC.

The CDR3 here is CASSPTTGIQETQYF. CDR3 DNA sequence: TGTGCCAGCAGCCCCACGACAGGGATCCAAGAGACCCAGTACTTC. The chain recombines TRBV25-1 with TRBJ2-5, with 7 bases aligning to TRBD1. V lost 6 bases and J lost 1; bases outside the gene matches: 8. This CDR3 is 15 amino acids long. Germline values: CDR1 MGHDK, CDR2 SYGVNS.